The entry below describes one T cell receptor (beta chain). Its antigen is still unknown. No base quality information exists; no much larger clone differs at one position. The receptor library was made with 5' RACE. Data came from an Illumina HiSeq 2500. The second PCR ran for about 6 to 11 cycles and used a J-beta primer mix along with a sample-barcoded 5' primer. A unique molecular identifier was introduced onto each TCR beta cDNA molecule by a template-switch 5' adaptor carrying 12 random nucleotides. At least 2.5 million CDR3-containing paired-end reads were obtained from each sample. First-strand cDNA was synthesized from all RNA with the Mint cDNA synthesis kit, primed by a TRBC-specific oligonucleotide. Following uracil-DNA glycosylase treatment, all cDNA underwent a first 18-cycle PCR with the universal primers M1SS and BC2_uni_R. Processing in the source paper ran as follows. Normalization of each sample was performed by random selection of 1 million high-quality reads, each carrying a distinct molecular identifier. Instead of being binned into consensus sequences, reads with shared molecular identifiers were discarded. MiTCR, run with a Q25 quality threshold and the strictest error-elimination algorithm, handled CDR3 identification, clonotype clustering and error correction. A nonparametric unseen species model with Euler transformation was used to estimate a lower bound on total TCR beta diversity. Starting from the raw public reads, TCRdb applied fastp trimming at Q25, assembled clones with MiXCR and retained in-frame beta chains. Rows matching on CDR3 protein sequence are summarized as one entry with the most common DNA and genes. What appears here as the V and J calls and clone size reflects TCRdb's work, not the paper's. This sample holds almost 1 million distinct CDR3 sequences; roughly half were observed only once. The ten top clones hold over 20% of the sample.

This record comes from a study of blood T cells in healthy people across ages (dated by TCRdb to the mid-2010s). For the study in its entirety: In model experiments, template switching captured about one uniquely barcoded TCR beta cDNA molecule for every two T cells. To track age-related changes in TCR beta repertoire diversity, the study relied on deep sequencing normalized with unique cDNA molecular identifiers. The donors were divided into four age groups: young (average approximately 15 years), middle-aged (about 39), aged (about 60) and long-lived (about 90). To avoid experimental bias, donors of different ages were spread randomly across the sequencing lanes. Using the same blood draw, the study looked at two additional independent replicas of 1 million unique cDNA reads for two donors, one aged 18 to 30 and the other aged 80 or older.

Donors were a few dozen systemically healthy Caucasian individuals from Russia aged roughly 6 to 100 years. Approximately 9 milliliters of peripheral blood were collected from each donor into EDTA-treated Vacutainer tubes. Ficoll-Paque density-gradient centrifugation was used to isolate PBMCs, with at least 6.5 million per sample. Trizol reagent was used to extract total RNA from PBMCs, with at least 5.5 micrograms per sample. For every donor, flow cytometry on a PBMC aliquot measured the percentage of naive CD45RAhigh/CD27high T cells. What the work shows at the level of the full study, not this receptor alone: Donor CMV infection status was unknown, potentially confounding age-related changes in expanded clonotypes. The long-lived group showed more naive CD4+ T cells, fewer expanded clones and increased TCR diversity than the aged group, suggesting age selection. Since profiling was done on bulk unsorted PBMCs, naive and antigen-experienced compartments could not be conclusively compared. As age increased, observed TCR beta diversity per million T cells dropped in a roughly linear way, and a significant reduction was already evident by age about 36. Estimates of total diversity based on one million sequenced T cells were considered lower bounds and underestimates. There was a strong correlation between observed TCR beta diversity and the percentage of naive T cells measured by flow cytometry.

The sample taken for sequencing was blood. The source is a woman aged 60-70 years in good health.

The CDR3 protein is CASSRYRVRETQYF. Read as DNA, the sequence is TGTGCCAGCAGTCGCTACAGGGTTAGGGAGACCCAGTACTTC. The sequence is built from TRBV12-3 or TRBV12-4 and TRBJ2-4, with TRBD1 tentatively as D gene (6 bases match). The DNA end is more similar to TRBJ2-5, so the J call may be wrong. The CDR3, cysteine through phenylalanine, is 14 amino acids long. Of all the DNA, just the CDR3 is kept, 42 bases in frame from base 1.